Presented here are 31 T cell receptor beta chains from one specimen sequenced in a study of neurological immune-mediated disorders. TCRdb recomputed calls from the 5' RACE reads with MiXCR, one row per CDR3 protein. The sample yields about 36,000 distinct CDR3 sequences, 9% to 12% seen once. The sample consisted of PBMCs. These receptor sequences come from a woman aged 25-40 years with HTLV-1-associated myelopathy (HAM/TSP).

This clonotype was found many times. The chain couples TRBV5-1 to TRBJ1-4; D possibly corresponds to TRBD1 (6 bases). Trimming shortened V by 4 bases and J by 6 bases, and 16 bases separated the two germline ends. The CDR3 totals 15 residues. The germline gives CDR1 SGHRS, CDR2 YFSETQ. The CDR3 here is CASSMLGGSYEKLFF. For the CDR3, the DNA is TGCGCCAGCAGCATGTTGGGGGGCAGTTATGAAAAACTGTTTTTT.

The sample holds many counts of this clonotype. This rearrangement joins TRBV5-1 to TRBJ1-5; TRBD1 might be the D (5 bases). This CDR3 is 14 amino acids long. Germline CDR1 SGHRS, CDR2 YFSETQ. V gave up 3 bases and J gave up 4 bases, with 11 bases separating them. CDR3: CASSSQGGNQPQHF. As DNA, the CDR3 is TGCGCCAGCAGCTCGCAGGGAGGTAATCAGCCCCAGCATTTT.

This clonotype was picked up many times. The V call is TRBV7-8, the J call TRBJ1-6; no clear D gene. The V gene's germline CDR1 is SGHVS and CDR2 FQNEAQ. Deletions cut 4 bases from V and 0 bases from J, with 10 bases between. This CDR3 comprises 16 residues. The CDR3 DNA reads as TGTGCCAGCAGCTCCCGATCAGACTCCTATAATTCACCCCTCCACTTT. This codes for CASSSRSDSYNSPLHF.

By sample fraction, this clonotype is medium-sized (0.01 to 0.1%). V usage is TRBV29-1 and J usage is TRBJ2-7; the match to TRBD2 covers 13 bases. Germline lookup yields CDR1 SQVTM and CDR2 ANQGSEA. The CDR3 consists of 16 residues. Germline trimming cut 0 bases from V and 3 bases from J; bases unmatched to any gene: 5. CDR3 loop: CSVEEWTSGGNYEQYF. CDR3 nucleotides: TGCAGCGTTGAAGAATGGACTAGCGGGGGAAACTACGAGCAGTACTTC.

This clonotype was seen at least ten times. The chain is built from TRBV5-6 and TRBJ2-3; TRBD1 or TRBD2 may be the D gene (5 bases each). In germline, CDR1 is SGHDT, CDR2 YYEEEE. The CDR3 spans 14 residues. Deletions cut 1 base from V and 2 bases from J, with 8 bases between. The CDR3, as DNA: TGTGCCAGCAGCTTGACGGGGCCCACAGATACGCAGTATTTT. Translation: CASSLTGPTDTQYF.

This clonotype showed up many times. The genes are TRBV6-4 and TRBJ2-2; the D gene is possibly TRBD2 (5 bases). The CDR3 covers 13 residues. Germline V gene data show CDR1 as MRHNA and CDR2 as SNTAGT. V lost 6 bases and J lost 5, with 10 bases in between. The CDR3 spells CASSRTGTGELFF. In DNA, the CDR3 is TGTGCCAGCAGCCGGACGGGGACCGGGGAGCTGTTTTTT.

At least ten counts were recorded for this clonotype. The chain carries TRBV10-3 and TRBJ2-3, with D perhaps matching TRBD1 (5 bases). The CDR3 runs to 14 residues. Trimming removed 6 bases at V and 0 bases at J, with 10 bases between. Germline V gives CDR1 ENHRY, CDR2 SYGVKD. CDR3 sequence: CAISREPSTDTQYF. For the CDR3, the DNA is TGTGCCATCAGCAGGGAACCTAGCACAGATACGCAGTATTTT.

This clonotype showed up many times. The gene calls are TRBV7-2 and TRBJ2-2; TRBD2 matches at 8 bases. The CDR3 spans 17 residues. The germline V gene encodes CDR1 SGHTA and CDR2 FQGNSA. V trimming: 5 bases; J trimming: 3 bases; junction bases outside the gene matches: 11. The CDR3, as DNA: TGTGCCAGCAGCGAACGGGGGGGCTTAGGTTACACCGGGGAGCTGTTTTTT. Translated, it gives CASSERGGLGYTGELFF.

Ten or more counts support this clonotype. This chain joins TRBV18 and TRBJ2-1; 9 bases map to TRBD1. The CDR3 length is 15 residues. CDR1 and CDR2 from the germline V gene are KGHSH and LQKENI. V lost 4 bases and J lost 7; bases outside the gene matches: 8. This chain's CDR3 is CASSQRTGDGNEQFF. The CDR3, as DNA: TGTGCCAGCTCACAGAGGACAGGGGATGGAAATGAGCAGTTCTTC.

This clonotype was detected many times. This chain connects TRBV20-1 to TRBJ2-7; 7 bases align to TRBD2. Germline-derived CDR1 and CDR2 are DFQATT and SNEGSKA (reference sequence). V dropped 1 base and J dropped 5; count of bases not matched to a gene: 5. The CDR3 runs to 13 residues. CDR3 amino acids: CSARGLALHEQYF. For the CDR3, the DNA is TGCAGTGCTAGAGGACTAGCACTTCACGAGCAGTACTTC.

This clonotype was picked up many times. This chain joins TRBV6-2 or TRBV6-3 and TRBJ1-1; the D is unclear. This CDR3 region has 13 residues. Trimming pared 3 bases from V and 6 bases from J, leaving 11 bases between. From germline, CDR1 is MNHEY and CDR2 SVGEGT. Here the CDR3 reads CASSYNPVAEAFF. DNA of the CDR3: TGTGCCAGCAGTTATAACCCAGTAGCTGAAGCTTTCTTT.

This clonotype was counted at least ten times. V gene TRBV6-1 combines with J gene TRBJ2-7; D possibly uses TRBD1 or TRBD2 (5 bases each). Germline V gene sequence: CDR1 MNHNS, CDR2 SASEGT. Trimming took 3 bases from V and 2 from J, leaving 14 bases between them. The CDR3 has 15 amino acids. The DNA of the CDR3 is TGTGCCAGCAGTGATAGTGAGGGGCAGCCCTACGAGCAGTACTTC. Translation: CASSDSEGQPYEQYF.

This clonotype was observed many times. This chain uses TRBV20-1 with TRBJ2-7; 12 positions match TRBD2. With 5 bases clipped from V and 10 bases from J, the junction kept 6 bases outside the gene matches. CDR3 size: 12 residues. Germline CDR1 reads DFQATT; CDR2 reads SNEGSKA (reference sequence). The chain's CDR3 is CSALTSGGTQYF. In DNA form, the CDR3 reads TGCAGTGCTCTAACTAGCGGGGGGACTCAGTACTTC.

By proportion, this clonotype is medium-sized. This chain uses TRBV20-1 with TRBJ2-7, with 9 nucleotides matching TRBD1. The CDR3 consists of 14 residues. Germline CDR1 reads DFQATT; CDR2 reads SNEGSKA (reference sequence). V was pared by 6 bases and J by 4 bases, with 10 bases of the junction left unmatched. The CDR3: CSARPGQGIYEQYF. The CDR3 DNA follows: TGCAGTGCCCGACCGGGACAGGGTATTTACGAGCAGTACTTC.

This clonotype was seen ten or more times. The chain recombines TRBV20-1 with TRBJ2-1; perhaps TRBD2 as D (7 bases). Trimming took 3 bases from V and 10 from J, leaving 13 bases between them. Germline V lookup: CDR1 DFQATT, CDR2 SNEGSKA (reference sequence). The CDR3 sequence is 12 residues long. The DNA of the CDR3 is TGCAGTGCTAGGAGGGGGGGGGACGAGCAGTTCTTC. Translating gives CSARRGGDEQFF.

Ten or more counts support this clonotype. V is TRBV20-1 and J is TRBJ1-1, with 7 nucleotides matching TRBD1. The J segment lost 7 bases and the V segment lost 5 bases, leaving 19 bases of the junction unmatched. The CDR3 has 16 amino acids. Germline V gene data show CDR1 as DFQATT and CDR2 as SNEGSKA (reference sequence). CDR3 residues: CSAHRGARPTPHEAFF. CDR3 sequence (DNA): TGCAGTGCTCACAGGGGAGCGAGACCTACCCCTCATGAAGCTTTCTTT.

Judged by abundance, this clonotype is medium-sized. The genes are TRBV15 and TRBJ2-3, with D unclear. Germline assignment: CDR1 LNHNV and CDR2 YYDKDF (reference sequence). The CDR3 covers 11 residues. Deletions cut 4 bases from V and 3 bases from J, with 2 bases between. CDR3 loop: CATSMTDTQYF. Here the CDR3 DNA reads TGTGCCACCAGCATGACAGATACGCAGTATTTT.

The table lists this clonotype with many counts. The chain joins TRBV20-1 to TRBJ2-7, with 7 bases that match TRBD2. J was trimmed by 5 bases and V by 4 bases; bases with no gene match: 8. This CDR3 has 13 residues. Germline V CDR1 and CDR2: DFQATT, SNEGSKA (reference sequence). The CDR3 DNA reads TGCAGTGCTATATCCGGGGGGAAGGACGAGCAGTACTTC. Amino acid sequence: CSAISGGKDEQYF.

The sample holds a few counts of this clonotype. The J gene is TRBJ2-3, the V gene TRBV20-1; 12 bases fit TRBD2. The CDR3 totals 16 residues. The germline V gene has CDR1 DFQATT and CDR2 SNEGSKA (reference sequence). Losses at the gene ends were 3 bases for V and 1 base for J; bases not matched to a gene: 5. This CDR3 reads CSARPSGGAGTDTQYF. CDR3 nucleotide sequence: TGCAGTGCTAGGCCTAGCGGGGGGGCCGGCACAGATACGCAGTATTTT.

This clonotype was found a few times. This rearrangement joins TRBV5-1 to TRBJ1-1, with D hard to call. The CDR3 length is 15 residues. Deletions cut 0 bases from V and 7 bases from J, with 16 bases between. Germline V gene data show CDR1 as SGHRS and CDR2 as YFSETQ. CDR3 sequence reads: CASSLVQTASNEAFF. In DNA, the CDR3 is TGCGCCAGCAGCTTGGTACAAACAGCGTCAAATGAAGCTTTCTTT.

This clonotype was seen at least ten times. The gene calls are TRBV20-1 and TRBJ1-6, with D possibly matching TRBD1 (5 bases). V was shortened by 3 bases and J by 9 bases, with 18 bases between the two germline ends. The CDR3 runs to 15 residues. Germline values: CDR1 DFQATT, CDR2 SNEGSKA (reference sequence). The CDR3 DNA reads TGCAGTGCTAGGGCCTCTGGGACTTATGGTTCACCCCTCCACTTT. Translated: CSARASGTYGSPLHF.

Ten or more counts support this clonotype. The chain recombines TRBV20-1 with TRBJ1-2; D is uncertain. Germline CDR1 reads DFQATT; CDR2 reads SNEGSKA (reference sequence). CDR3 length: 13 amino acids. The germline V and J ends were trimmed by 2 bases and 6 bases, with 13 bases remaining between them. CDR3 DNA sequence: TGCAGTGCTAGAAATAGTGGAAAAAATGGCTACACCTTC. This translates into CSARNSGKNGYTF.

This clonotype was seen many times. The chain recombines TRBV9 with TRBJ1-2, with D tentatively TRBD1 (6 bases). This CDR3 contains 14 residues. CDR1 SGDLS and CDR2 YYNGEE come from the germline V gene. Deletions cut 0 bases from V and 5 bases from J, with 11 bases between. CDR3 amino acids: CASSVASQGYGYTF. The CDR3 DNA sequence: TGTGCCAGCAGCGTAGCATCACAGGGATATGGCTACACCTTC.

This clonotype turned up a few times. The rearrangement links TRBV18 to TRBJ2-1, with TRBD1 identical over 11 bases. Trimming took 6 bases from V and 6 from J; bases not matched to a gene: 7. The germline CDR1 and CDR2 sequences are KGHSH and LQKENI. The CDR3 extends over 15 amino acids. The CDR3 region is CASSIGQGAFNEQFF. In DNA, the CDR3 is TGTGCCAGCTCTATTGGACAGGGGGCCTTCAATGAGCAGTTCTTC.

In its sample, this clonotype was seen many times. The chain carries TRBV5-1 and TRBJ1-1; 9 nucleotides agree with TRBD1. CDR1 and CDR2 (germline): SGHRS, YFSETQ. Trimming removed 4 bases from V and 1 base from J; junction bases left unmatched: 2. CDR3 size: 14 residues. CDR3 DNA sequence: TGCGCCAGCAGCACGGGACAGGGGAACACTGAAGCTTTCTTT. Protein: CASSTGQGNTEAFF.

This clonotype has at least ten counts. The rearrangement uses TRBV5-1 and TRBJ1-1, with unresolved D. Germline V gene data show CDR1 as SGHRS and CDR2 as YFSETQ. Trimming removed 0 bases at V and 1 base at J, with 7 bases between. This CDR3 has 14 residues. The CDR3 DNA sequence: TGCGCCAGCAGCTTGGCCCTTCAGAACACTGAAGCTTTCTTT. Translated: CASSLALQNTEAFF.

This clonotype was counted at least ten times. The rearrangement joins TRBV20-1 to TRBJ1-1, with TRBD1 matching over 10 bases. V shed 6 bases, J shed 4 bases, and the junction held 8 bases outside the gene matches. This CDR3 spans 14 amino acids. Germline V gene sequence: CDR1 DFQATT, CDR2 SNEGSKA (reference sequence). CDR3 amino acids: CSARAGQGTTEAFF. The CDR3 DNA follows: TGCAGTGCCAGGGCGGGACAGGGGACCACTGAAGCTTTCTTT.

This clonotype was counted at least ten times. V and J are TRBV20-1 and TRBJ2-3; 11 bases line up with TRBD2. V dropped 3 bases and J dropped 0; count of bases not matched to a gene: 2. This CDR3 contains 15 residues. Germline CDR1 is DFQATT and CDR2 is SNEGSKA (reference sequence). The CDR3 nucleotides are TGCAGTGCTAGGAGACTAGCGGGGAGCACAGATACGCAGTATTTT. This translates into CSARRLAGSTDTQYF.

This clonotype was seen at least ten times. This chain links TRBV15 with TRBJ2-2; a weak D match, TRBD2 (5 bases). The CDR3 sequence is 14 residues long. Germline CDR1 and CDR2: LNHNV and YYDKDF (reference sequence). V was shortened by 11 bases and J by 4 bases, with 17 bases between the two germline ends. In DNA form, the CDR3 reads TGTGCCCTAAGGGCCTCGGCGGGCACCGGGGAGCTGTTTTTT. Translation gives CALRASAGTGELFF.

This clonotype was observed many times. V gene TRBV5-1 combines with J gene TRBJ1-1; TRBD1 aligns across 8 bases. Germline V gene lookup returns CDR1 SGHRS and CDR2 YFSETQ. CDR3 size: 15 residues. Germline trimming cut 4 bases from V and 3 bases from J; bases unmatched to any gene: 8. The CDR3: CASSPKQGGYTEAFF. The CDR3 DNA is TGCGCCAGCAGCCCTAAACAGGGGGGTTACACTGAAGCTTTCTTT.

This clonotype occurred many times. CDR3 DNA sequence: TGTGCCGCGGGGGAGTACGGCTACACCTTC. It codes for CAAGEYGYTF. The genes are TRBV12-3 or TRBV12-4 and TRBJ1-2, with D possibly being TRBD1 (5 bases). V was trimmed by 11 bases and J by 8 bases, leaving 12 bases between them. This CDR3 spans 10 amino acids.